This T cell receptor beta chain stems from a study of neurological immune-mediated disorders. Overall study results and limits: Levels of TCR clonal expansion peaked in HTLV-1-associated myelopathy and reached their lowest in multiple sclerosis, under those of healthy controls.

The CDR3 spans 15 residues. CDR1 KGHDR and CDR2 SFDVKD come from the germline V gene. V lost 5 bases and J 2 bases, leaving 14 bases between the germline ends. In its sample, this clonotype was seen many times. Its specificity is unknown. TCRdb itself ran the 5' RACE reads through MiXCR, one entry per CDR3 protein. The sample consists of fewer than 80,000 distinct CDR3 sequences, around 4.7% of them appearing once. The study built unsorted libraries from 2 million PBMCs kept at -80 C. Sequencing input: PBMCs. The chain carries TRBV24-1 and TRBJ2-5; a weak D match, TRBD1 (6 bases). This receptor was taken from a woman aged 45-65 years with multiple sclerosis. The DNA for the CDR3 is TGTGCCACCAGTGCCTTGACAGGCCCTCAAGAGACCCAGTACTTC. Its protein product is CATSALTGPQETQYF.